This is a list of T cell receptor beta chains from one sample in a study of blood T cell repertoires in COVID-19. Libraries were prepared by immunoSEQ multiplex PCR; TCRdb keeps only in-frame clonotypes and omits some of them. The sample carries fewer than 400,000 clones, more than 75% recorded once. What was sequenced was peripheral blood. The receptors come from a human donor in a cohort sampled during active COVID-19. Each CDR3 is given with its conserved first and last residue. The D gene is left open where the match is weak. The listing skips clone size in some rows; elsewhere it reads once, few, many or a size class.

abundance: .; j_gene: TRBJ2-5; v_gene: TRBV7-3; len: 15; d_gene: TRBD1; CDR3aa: CASSIGTGALETQYF; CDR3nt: TGTGCCAGCAGCATCGGGACAGGGGCGTTAGAGACCCAGTACTTC
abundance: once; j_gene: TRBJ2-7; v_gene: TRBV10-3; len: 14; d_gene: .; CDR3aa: CAIPFTVSSYEQYF; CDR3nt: TGTGCCATCCCCTTCACCGTTAGCTCCTACGAGCAGTACTTC
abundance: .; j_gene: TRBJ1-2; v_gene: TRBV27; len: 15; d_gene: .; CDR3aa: CASSFGSGGAGGYTF; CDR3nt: TGTGCCAGCAGTTTTGGTTCCGGGGGGGCGGGTGGCTACACCTTC
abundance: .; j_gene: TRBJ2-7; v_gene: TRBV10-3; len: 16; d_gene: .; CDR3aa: CAITATGRRSSDEQYF; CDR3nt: TGTGCCATCACCGCGACAGGCCGCCGGTCGTCCGACGAGCAGTACTTC
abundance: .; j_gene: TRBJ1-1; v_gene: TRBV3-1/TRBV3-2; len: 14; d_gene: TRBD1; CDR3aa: CASTRTGMNTEAFF; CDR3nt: TGTGCCAGCACCCGGACAGGTATGAACACTGAAGCTTTCTTT
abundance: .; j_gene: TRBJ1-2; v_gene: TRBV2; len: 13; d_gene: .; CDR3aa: CASSAGQNYGYTF; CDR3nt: TGTGCCAGCAGCGCAGGACAGAACTATGGCTACACCTTC
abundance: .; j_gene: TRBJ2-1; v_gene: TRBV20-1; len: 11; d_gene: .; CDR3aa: CSARPYNEQFF; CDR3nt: TGCAGTGCTAGACCATACAATGAGCAGTTCTTC
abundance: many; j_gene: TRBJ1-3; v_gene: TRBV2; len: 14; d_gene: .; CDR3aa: CASSPQVSGNTIYF; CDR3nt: TGTGCCAGCAGTCCACAGGTCTCTGGAAACACCATATATTTT
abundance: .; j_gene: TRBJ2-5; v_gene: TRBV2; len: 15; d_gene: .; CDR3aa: CASSGIRTVQETQYF; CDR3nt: TGTGCCAGCAGTGGTATCAGGACAGTTCAAGAGACCCAGTACTTC
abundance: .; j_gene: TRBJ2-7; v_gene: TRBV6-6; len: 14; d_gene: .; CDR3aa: CASLDTRTSYEQYF; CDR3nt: TGTGCCAGCCTCGACACCCGTACTTCCTACGAGCAGTACTTC
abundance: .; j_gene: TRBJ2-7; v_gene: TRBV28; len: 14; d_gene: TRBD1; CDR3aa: CASRSGTGIYEQYF; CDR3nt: TGTGCCAGCAGGTCCGGGACAGGGATCTACGAGCAGTACTTC
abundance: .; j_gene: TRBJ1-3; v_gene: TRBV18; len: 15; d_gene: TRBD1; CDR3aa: CASSPGQASGNTIYF; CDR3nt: TGTGCCAGCTCACCGGGACAGGCCTCTGGAAACACCATATATTTT
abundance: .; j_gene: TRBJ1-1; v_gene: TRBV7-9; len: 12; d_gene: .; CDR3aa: CASRGGNTEAFF; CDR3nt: TGTGCCAGCCGAGGTGGGAACACTGAAGCTTTCTTT
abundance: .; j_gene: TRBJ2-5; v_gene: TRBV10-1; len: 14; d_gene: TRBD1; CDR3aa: CGSRGTGPGETQYF; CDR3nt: TGCGGCAGCAGGGGGACAGGGCCGGGAGAGACCCAGTACTTC
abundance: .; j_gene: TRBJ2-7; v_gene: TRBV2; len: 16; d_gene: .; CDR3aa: CASSEALRQPLYEQYF; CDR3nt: TGTGCCAGCAGTGAAGCGCTTCGACAGCCTCTCTACGAGCAGTACTTC
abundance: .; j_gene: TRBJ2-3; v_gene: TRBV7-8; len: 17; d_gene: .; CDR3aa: CASSLVEGGTGSDTQYF; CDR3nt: TGTGCCAGCAGCTTAGTTGAGGGGGGGACGGGTTCAGATACGCAGTATTTT
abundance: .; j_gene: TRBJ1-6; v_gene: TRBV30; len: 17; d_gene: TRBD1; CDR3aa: CAWRDRGPRGGDSPLHF; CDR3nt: TGTGCCTGGAGGGACAGGGGTCCACGAGGGGGGGATTCACCCCTCCACTTT
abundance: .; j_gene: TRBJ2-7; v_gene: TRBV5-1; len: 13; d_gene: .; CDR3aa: CASSPLNPVEQYF; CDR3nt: TGCGCCAGCAGCCCCTTAAATCCGGTCGAGCAGTACTTC
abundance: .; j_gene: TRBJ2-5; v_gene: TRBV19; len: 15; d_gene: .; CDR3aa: CASSIQAGAGETQYF; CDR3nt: TGTGCCAGTAGTATTCAGGCGGGTGCGGGTGAGACCCAGTACTTC
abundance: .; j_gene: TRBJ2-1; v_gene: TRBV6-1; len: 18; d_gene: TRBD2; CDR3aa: CASSEAFGGGAGGSEQFF; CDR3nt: TGTGCCAGCAGTGAAGCTTTCGGCGGGGGGGCAGGTGGATCTGAGCAGTTCTTC
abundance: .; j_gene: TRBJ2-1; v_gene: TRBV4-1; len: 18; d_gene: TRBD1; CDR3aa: CASSHLTRQGIPYNEQFF; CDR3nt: TGCGCCAGCAGCCATCTCACGCGACAGGGGATACCCTACAATGAGCAGTTCTTC
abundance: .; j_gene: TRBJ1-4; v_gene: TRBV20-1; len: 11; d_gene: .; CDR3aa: CSALGGSLSVF; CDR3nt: TGCAGTGCCCTAGGTGGGAGCCTCAGTGTTTTT
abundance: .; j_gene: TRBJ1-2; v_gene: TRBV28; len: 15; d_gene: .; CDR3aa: CASSPIFGGNYGYTF; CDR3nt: TGTGCCAGCTCGCCGATCTTCGGGGGGAACTATGGCTACACCTTC
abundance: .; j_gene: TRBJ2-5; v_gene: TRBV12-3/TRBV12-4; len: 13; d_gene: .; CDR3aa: CASSLVGAETQYF; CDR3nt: TGTGCCAGCAGTTTGGTAGGGGCGGAGACCCAGTACTTC
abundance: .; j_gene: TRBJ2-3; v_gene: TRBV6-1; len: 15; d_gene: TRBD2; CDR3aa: CASSESRGGWDTQYF; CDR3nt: TGTGCCAGCAGTGAATCGCGGGGGGGCTGGGATACGCAGTATTTT
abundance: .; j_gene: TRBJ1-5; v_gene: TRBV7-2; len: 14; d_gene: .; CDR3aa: CASSLFGLNQPQHF; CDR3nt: TGTGCCAGCAGCTTATTCGGTCTCAATCAGCCCCAGCATTTT
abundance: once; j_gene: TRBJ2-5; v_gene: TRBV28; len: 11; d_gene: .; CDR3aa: CASSFRETQYF; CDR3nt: TGTGCCAGCAGTTTCAGAGAGACCCAGTACTTC
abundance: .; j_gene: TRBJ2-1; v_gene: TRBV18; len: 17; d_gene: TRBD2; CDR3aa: CASSPAAGGGRDNEQFF; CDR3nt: TGTGCCAGCTCACCGGCAGCGGGAGGGGGTCGGGACAATGAGCAGTTCTTC
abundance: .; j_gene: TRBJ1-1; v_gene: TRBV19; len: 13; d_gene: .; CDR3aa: CASSIREDTEAFF; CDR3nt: TGTGCCAGTAGTATACGAGAGGACACTGAAGCTTTCTTT
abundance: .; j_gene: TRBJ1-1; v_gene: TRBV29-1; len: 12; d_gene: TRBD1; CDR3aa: CSAWDRGLSAFF; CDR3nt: TGCAGCGCCTGGGACAGGGGGCTATCGGCTTTCTTT
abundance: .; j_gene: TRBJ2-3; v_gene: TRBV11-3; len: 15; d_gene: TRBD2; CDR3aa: CASSPTSGSTDTQYF; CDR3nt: TGTGCCAGCAGCCCAACTAGCGGAAGCACAGATACGCAGTATTTT
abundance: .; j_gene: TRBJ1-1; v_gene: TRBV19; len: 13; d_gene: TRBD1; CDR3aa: CASRGGVGTEAFF; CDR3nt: TGTGCCAGTCGAGGGGGCGTCGGTACTGAAGCTTTCTTT
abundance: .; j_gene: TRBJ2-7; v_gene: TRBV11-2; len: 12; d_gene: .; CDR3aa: CASSSRAYEQYF; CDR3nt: TGTGCCAGCAGCTCCAGGGCATACGAGCAGTACTTC
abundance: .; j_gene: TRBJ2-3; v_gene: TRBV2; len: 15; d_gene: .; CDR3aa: CASSALATPTDTQYF; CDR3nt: TGTGCCAGCAGTGCCTTAGCGACTCCCACAGATACGCAGTATTTT
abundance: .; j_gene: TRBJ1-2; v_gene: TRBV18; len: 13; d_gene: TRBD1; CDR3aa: CASSPTGEYGYTF; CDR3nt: TGTGCCAGCTCACCAACAGGGGAATATGGCTACACCTTC